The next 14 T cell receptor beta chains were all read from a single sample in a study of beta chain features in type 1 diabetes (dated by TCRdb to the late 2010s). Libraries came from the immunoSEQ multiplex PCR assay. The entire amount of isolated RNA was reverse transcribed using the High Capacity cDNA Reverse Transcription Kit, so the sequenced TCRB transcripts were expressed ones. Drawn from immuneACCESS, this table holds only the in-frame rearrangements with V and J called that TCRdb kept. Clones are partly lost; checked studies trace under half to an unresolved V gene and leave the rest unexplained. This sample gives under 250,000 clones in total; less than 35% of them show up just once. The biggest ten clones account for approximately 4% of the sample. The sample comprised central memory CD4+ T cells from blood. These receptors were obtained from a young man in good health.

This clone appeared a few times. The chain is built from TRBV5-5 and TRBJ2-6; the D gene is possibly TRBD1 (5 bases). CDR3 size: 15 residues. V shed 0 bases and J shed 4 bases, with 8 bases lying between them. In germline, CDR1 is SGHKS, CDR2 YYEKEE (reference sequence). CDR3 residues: CASSLATAGANVLTF. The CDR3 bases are TGTGCCAGCAGCTTGGCGACAGCCGGGGCCAACGTCCTGACTTTC.

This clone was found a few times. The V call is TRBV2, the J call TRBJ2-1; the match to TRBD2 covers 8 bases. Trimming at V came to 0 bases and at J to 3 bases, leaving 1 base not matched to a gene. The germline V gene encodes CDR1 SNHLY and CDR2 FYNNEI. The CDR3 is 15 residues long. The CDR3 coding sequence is TGTGCCAGCAGTGAAGCCAGCGGGAGCTACAATGAGCAGTTCTTC. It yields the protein CASSEASGSYNEQFF. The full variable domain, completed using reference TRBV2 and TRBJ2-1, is EPEVTQTPSHQVTQMGQEVILRCVPISNHLYFYWYRQILGQKVEFLVSFYNNEISEKSEIFDDQFSVERPDGSNFTLKIRSTKLEDSAMYFCASSEASGSYNEQFFGPGTRLTVL.

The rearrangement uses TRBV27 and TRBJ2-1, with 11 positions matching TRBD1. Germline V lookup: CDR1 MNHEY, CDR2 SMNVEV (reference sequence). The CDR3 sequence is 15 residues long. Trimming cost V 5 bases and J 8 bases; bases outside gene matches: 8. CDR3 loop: CASSLGQGVTYEQFF. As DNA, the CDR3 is TGTGCCAGCAGTCTGGGACAGGGGGTAACCTATGAGCAGTTCTTC.

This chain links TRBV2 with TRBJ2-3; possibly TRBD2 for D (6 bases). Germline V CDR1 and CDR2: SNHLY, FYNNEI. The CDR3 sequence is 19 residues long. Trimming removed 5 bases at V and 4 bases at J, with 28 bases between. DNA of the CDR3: TGTGCCAGCAGTTACCCGACTAGTCCCAAAACCTCAGCGTCAGATACGCAGTATTTT. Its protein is CASSYPTSPKTSASDTQYF.

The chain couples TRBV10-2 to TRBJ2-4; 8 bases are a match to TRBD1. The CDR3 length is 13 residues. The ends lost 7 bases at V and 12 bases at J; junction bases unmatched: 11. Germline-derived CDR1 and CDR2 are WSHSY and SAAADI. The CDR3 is CASTTDRGETQYF. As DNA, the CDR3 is TGCGCCAGCACCACAGACAGGGGAGAAACTCAGTACTTC.

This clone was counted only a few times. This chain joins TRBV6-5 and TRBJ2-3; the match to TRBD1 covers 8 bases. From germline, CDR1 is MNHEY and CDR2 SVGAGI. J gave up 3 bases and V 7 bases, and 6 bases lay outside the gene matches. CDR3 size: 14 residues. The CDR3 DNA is TGTGCCAGCACCCGGACAGGGCGAACAGATACGCAGTATTTT. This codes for CASTRTGRTDTQYF.

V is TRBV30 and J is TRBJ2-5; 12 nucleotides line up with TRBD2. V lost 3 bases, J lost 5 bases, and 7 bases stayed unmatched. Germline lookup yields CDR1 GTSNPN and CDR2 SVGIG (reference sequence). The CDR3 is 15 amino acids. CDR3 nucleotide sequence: TGTGCCTGGAGCCCTAGCGGGAGGGCCTGGGAGACCCAGTACTTC. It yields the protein CAWSPSGRAWETQYF.

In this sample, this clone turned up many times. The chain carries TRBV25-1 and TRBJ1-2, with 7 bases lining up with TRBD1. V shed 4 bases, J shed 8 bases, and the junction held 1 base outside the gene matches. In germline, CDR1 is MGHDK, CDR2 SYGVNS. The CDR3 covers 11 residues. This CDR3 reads CASSAGGGYTF. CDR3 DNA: TGTGCCAGCAGTGCAGGGGGAGGCTACACCTTC.

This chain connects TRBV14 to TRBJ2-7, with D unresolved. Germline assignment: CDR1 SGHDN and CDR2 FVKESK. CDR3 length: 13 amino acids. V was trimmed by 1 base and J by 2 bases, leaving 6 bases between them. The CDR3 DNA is TGTGCCAGCAGCCAAGGCAGGCCCTACGAGCAGTACTTC. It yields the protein CASSQGRPYEQYF. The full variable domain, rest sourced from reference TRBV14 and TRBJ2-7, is EAGVTQFPSHSVIEKGQTVTLRCDPISGHDNLYWYRRVMGKEIKFLLHFVKESKQDESGMPNNRFLAERTGGTYSTLKVQPAELEDSGVYFCASSQGRPYEQYFGPGTRLTVT.

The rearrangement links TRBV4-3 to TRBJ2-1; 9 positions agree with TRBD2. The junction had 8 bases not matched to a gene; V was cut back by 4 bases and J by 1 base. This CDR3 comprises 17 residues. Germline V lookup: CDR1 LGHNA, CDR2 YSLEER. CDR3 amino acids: CASSLYSGSVSYNEQFF. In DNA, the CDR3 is TGCGCCAGCAGCCTGTATAGCGGGAGTGTTTCCTACAATGAGCAGTTCTTC.

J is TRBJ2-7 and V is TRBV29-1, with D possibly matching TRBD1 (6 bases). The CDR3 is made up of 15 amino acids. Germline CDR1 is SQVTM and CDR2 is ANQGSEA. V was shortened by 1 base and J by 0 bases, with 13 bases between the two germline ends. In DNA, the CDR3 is TGCAGCGTTGAAGGGCAGGGGATGAGCTCCTACGAGCAGTACTTC. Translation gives CSVEGQGMSSYEQYF.

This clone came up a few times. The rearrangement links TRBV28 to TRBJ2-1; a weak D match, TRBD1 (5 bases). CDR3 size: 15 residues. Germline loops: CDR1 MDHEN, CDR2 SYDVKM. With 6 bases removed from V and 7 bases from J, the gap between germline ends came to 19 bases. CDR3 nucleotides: TGTGCCAGCAGCCACGCAGGGAACGGTGGGAATGAGCAGTTCTTC. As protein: CASSHAGNGGNEQFF.

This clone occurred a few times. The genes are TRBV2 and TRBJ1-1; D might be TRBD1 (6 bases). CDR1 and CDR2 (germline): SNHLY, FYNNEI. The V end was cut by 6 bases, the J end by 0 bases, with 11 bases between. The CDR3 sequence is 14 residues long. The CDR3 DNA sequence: TGTGCCAGCAGGGGACAACTCATGAACACTGAAGCTTTCTTT. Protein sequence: CASRGQLMNTEAFF.

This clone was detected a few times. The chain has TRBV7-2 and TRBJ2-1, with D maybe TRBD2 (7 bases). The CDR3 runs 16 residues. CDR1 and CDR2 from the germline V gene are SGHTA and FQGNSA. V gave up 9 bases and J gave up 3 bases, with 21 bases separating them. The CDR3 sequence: CASSTGGGTNYNEQFF. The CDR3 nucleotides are TGTGCCAGTTCGACAGGCGGCGGGACTAACTACAATGAGCAGTTCTTC.